This entry lists 21 T cell receptor beta chains sequenced from one sample in a study of blood T cell repertoires in COVID-19. The table came from immunoSEQ multiplex PCR; TCRdb's copy has only in-frame clones and leaves some out. This table has approximately 65,000 clones, 86% appearing once. The specimen was peripheral blood. The receptors originated from a man between 35 and 55 years old with acute or convalescent COVID-19.

The chain links TRBV6-5 to TRBJ2-7, with D perhaps TRBD1 (5 bases). V gave up 8 bases and J gave up 0 bases, with 11 bases separating them. There are 13 residues in the CDR3. Per the germline V gene, CDR1 is MNHEY and CDR2 is SVGAGI. CDR3 amino acids: CASGHLLSYEQYF. CDR3 nucleotides: TGTGCCAGCGGACACCTACTCTCCTACGAGCAGTACTTC.

The chain recombines TRBV6-1 with TRBJ2-7, with D tentatively TRBD1 (6 bases). From germline, CDR1 is MNHNS and CDR2 SASEGT. Trimming took 1 base from V and 0 from J, leaving 10 bases between them. The CDR3 runs 15 residues. Here the CDR3 reads CASSEGRTVSYEQYF. As DNA, the CDR3 is TGTGCCAGCAGTGAAGGGCGGACAGTCTCCTACGAGCAGTACTTC.

The chain has TRBV2 and TRBJ2-3; unclear D gene. Trimming left V 4 bases short and J 4 bases short, with 9 bases between. Germline-derived CDR1 and CDR2 are SNHLY and FYNNEI. The CDR3 covers 13 residues. CDR3 sequence (DNA): TGTGCCAGCAGTGTTACGGTCCCAGATACGCAGTATTTT. It yields the protein CASSVTVPDTQYF.

The chain carries TRBV2 and TRBJ1-5; the match to TRBD1 covers 10 bases. Germline V CDR1 and CDR2: SNHLY, FYNNEI. The CDR3 contains 13 residues. Trimming cost V 6 bases and J 7 bases; bases outside gene matches: 3. For the CDR3, the DNA is TGTGCCAGCAGGGGACAGGGGACGCAGCCCCAGCATTTT. Protein product: CASRGQGTQPQHF. Full variable domain (missing parts from reference TRBV2 and TRBJ1-5): EPEVTQTPSHQVTQMGQEVILRCVPISNHLYFYWYRQILGQKVEFLVSFYNNEISEKSEIFDDQFSVERPDGSNFTLKIRSTKLEDSAMYFCASRGQGTQPQHFGDGTRLSIL.

This chain connects TRBV4-1 to TRBJ1-5, with a tentative D call TRBD1 (5 bases). The germline V and J ends were trimmed by 8 bases and 4 bases, with 21 bases remaining between them. This CDR3 is built from 16 residues. Germline V lookup: CDR1 MGHRA, CDR2 YSYEKL. The CDR3 is CASGSQGGQINQPQHF. The CDR3 nucleotides are TGCGCCAGCGGTTCCCAGGGAGGACAAATAAATCAGCCCCAGCATTTT.

V is TRBV6-5 and J is TRBJ1-5; 7 nucleotides align to TRBD1. The CDR3 sequence is 15 residues long. The trim removed 7 bases at V and 0 bases at J, leaving 6 bases unmatched. Germline CDR1 MNHEY, CDR2 SVGAGI. CDR3 bases: TGTGCCAGCAAACAGGGGCCTTATAGCAATCAGCCCCAGCATTTT. Translated, it gives CASKQGPYSNQPQHF.

CDR3 sequence (DNA): TGCAGCGTTGAACACGATGACAGGGGCCGGGGCTACACCTTC. Translation gives CSVEHDDRGRGYTF. The rearrangement uses TRBV29-1 and TRBJ1-2; 8 bases fit TRBD1. The CDR3 totals 14 residues. V gave up 2 bases and J gave up 8 bases; unmatched junction bases: 10. Germline V lookup: CDR1 SQVTM, CDR2 ANQGSEA.

The chain couples TRBV6-5 to TRBJ1-5; maybe TRBD1 (5 bases). V was clipped by 8 bases and J by 8 bases, with 19 bases between them. Germline assignment: CDR1 MNHEY and CDR2 SVGAGI. CDR3 size: 14 residues. CDR3 in DNA: TGTGCCAGCGGGACCCTTGACGGGGGGGAGCCCCAGCATTTT. Its protein product is CASGTLDGGEPQHF.

The chain links TRBV29-1 to TRBJ1-1; D perhaps matches TRBD1 (5 bases). The CDR3 is 18 residues long. V lost 2 bases and J lost 0, with 22 bases in between. Germline CDR1 and CDR2: SQVTM and ANQGSEA. The CDR3 spells CSVELSFSGGLMNTEAFF. The CDR3 DNA sequence: TGCAGCGTTGAACTTTCGTTTTCGGGGGGACTTATGAACACTGAAGCTTTCTTT.

The chain recombines TRBV19 with TRBJ2-7; 7 nucleotides match TRBD2. The ends lost 6 bases at V and 0 bases at J; junction bases unmatched: 8. Germline loops: CDR1 LNHDA, CDR2 SQIVND (reference sequence). This CDR3 region has 15 residues. DNA of the CDR3: TGTGCCAGTAGCACCGGGACGGGGGGCTCCTACGAGCAGTACTTC. It translates to CASSTGTGGSYEQYF.

The chain carries TRBV2 and TRBJ2-2, with D tentatively TRBD1 (5 bases). V lost 5 bases and J lost 4, with 11 bases in between. Germline loops: CDR1 SNHLY, CDR2 FYNNEI. The CDR3 totals 14 residues. The CDR3 DNA reads TGTGCCAGCAGTCCGCATAGGGGCACCGGGGAGCTGTTTTTT. Its protein is CASSPHRGTGELFF.

The chain recombines TRBV6-5 with TRBJ2-7, with 7 bases fitting TRBD1. J lost 1 base, V lost 4 bases, and 7 bases had no gene match. The CDR3 is 15 amino acids. The germline V gene encodes CDR1 MNHEY and CDR2 SVGAGI. Written as DNA, the CDR3 is TGTGCCAGCAGTTCTCCGGGACAGAGATCCTACGAGCAGTACTTC. Protein sequence: CASSSPGQRSYEQYF.

This clone was counted between two and nine times. The rearrangement joins TRBV11-3 to TRBJ2-3, with TRBD1 matching 9 bases. The CDR3 covers 14 residues. Germline V CDR1 and CDR2: SGHNT, YENEEA. Trimming at V came to 4 bases and at J to 6 bases, leaving 5 bases not matched to a gene. This chain's CDR3 is CASSSGQGPDTQYF. DNA of the CDR3: TGTGCCAGCAGCTCGGGACAGGGTCCGGATACGCAGTATTTT.

This chain uses TRBV3-1 (or the pseudogene TRBV3-2) with TRBJ1-1, with D perhaps TRBD1 (5 bases). CDR1 and CDR2 (germline): LGHDT, YNNKEL (reference sequence). The CDR3 has 11 amino acids. V lost 7 bases, J lost 7 bases, and 10 bases lay in between. The CDR3 protein is CASTARGEAFF. CDR3 bases: TGTGCCAGCACGGCAAGGGGTGAAGCTTTCTTT.

The V and J genes are TRBV7-2 and TRBJ1-2, with no clear D. The V end was cut by 4 bases, the J end by 4 bases, with 13 bases between. Germline CDR1 SGHTA, CDR2 FQGNSA. The CDR3 spans 14 residues. The CDR3 region is CASSSNSRGYGYTF. CDR3 bases: TGTGCCAGCAGCTCGAACAGTCGGGGCTATGGCTACACCTTC. Full variable domain (rest looked up from reference TRBV7-2 and TRBJ1-2): GAGVSQSPSNKVTEKGKDVELRCDPISGHTALYWYRQSLGQGLEFLIYFQGNSAPDKSGLPSDRFSAERTGGSVSTLTIQRTQQEDSAVYLCASSSNSRGYGYTFGSGTRLTVV.

V is TRBV19 and J is TRBJ1-1; no definite D call. Germline loops: CDR1 LNHDA, CDR2 SQIVND (reference sequence). V was cut by 4 bases and J by 1 base, with 13 bases left in between. The length of the CDR3 is 15 residues. This CDR3 is CASSTWTGENTEAFF. The CDR3 DNA reads TGTGCCAGTAGTACGTGGACGGGAGAGAACACTGAAGCTTTCTTT.

The chain employs TRBV24-1 and TRBJ2-7; no firm D call. There are 12 residues in the CDR3. The germline V gene encodes CDR1 KGHDR and CDR2 SFDVKD. With 5 bases removed from V and 4 bases from J, the gap between germline ends came to 8 bases. CDR3 protein: CATSANGYEQYF. The CDR3 DNA follows: TGTGCCACCAGTGCTAACGGGTACGAGCAGTACTTC.

This rearrangement joins TRBV11-3 to TRBJ2-2; D is unclear. Germline V gene data show CDR1 as SGHNT and CDR2 as YENEEA. V was cut by 5 bases and J by 8 bases, with 6 bases left in between. The CDR3 contains 11 residues. CDR3 DNA sequence: TGTGCCAGCAGCCCATCAGGGGAGCTGTTTTTT. Translated: CASSPSGELFF.

This chain joins TRBV18 and TRBJ1-1, with TRBD1 identical over 10 bases. Germline V gene lookup returns CDR1 KGHSH and CDR2 LQKENI. V dropped 4 bases and J dropped 4; count of bases not matched to a gene: 3. This CDR3 comprises 14 residues. The CDR3 spells CASSQDRGATEAFF. DNA of the CDR3: TGTGCCAGCTCACAGGACAGGGGGGCCACTGAAGCTTTCTTT.

This clone was detected once. This chain joins TRBV5-1 and TRBJ2-3; weak D call: TRBD2 (6 bases). From germline, CDR1 is SGHRS and CDR2 YFSETQ. V lost 4 bases to trimming and J lost 6 bases, with 12 bases between them. The CDR3 runs to 13 residues. The CDR3 nucleotides read TGCGCCAGCAGCCCGGAGGGGAGGGATACGCAGTATTTT. Translating it yields CASSPEGRDTQYF.

The gene calls are TRBV5-1 and TRBJ1-1; no clear D. Germline-derived CDR1 and CDR2 are SGHRS and YFSETQ. This CDR3 has 14 amino acids. Trimming left V 4 bases short and J 2 bases short, with 12 bases between. This chain's CDR3 is CASSPGLGNTEAFF. CDR3 bases: TGCGCCAGCAGCCCAGGATTAGGAAACACTGAAGCTTTCTTT.